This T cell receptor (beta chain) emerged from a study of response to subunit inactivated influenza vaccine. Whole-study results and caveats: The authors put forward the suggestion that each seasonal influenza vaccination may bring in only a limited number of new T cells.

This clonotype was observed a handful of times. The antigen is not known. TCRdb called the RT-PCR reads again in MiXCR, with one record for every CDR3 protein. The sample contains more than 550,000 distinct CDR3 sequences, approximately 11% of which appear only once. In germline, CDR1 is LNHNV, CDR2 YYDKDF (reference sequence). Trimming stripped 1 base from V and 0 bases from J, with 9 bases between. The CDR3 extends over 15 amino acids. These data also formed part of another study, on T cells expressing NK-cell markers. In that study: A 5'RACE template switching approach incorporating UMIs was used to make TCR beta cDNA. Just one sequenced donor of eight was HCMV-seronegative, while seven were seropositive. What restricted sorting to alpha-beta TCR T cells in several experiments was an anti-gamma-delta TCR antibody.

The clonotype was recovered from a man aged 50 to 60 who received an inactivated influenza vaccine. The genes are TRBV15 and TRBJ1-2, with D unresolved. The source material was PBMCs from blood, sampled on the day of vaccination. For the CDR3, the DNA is TGTGCCACCAGCAGAGGAGAAAACCCTAACTATGGCTACACCTTC. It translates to CATSRGENPNYGYTF. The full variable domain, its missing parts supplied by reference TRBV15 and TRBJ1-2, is DAMVIQNPRYQVTQFGKPVTLSCSQTLNHNVMYWYQQKSSQAPKLLFHYYDKDFNNEADTPDNFQSRRPNTSFCFLDIRSPGLGDTAMYLCATSRGENPNYGYTFGSGTRLTVV.